This record looks at one T cell receptor beta chain sequence and its context. The CDR3 sequence is 13 residues long. V lost 2 bases and J lost 2, with 6 bases in between. Germline-derived CDR1 and CDR2 are MGHDK and SYGVNS. This sample stems from a study of T cell changes during pregnancy in multiple sclerosis. Sequencing was performed with immunoSEQ multiplex PCR; in TCRdb, only in-frame clones are kept and a portion is missing. The sample has under 65,000 clones; around 90% are singletons. The V and J genes are TRBV25-1 and TRBJ1-1; D call uncertain. Sequenced here: peripheral blood, sampled in the second trimester of pregnancy. This TCR derives from a female donor with multiple sclerosis, enrolled in a pregnancy study. This CDR3 is CASSEPRNTEAFF. CDR3 nucleotide sequence: TGTGCCAGCAGTGAACCGAGAAACACTGAAGCTTTCTTT.